The source of this T cell receptor (beta chain) is a study of shared clonotypes between healthy human individuals. Data came from immunoSEQ multiplex PCR; TCRdb stores just in-frame clones and leaves some out. The table shows 450,000 to 500,000 clones, with roughly 80% occurring only once. The germline V gene has CDR1 ENHRY and CDR2 SYGVKD. The CDR3 spans 12 residues. The ends were cut back, 9 bases at V and 0 bases at J, with 7 bases in the middle. The TCR was taken from a woman between 35 and 50 years old in good health. Some clones in this sample may be carry-over from other donors' samples. The sample comprised PBMCs. V usage is TRBV10-3 and J usage is TRBJ2-3; D gene unclear. The CDR3 is CAMATSTDTQYF. The CDR3, as DNA: TGTGCCATGGCGACTAGCACAGATACGCAGTATTTT.